The TCR beta chain under discussion was sequenced for a study of T cell responses to AZD1222 COVID-19 vaccine. In the study overall: Pooled in the analysis were second doses at about 4 or about 12 weeks. Study-level points and caveats: In a largely white British group with more females than males, clonal diversity was possibly underestimated. Nearly half of spike-specific TCRs reportedly go after variant regions that carry no mutations.

On this clone itself: Antigen unknown.

Produced via immunoSEQ multiplex PCR; TCRdb's table is partial and in-frame only. The sample shows over 100,000 clones, roughly nine tenths of them seen only once. The CDR3 totals 14 residues. Trimming at V came to 2 bases and at J to 6 bases, leaving 4 bases not matched to a gene. Germline CDR1 SGHTA, CDR2 FQGNSA. The chain links TRBV7-2 to TRBJ2-3; 8 bases line up with TRBD1. This sequence originates from an adult in good health. The source material was peripheral blood, sampled on day 0 of AZD1222 vaccination. In DNA, the CDR3 is TGTGCCAGCAGCTTACAGGGGGCGGTGGATACGCAGTATTTT. It is translated as CASSLQGAVDTQYF. The full variable domain, in which reference TRBV7-2 and TRBJ2-3 provide the parts outside the CDR3, is GAGVSQSPSNKVTEKGKDVELRCDPISGHTALYWYRQSLGQGLEFLIYFQGNSAPDKSGLPSDRFSAERTGGSVSTLTIQRTQQEDSAVYLCASSLQGAVDTQYFGPGTRLTVL.